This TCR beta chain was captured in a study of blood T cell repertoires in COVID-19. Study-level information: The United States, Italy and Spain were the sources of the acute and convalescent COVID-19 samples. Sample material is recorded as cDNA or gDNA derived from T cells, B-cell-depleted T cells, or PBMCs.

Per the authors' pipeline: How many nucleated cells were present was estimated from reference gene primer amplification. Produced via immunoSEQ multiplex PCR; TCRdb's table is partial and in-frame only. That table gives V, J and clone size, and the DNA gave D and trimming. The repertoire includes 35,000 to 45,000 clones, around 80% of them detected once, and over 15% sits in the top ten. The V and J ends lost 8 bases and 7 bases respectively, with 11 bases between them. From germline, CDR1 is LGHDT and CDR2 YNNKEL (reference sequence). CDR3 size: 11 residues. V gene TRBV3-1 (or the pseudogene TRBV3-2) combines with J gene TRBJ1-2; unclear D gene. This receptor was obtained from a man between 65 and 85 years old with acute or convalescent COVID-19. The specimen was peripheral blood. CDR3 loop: CASRGAGGYTF. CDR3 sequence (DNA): TGTGCCAGCCGGGGAGCTGGTGGCTACACCTTC.